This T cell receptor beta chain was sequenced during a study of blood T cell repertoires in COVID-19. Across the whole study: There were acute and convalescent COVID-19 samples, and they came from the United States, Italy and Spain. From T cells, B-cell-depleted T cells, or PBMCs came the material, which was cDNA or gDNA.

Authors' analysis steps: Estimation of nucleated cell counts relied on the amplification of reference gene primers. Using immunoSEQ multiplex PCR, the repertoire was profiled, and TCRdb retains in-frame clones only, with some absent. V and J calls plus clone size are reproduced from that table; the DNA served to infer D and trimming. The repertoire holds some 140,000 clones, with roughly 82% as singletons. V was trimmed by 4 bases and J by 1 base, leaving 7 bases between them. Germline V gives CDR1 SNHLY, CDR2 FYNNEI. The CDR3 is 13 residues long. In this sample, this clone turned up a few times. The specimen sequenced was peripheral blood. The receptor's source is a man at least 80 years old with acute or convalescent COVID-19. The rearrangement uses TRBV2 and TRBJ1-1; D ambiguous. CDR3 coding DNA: TGTGCCAGCAGTGTGTTACAGAACACTGAAGCTTTCTTT. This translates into CASSVLQNTEAFF.